Listed below are T cell receptor beta chains from one sample, sequenced in a study of OX40 agonist ivuxolimab in advanced cancers. Profiled with immunoSEQ multiplex PCR; TCRdb holds only in-frame clones, not every one. Of tens of thousands of clones in the sample, approximately 95% were seen once. The sequencing here drew on CD4+ or CD8+ T cells sorted from blood, taken in a trial of the OX40 agonist ivuxolimab. All receptors come from an adult with an advanced solid tumor such as melanoma, head and neck, liver or kidney cancer. Each CDR3 is given with its conserved first and last residue. The D gene is left open where the match is weak. Clone size is not always given. Where it is, it says once, few, many or a class for expanded clones.

J,D,V,size,DNA,CDR3
TRBJ2-7,TRBD2,TRBV27,-,TGTGCCAGCAGTTTACCCGGGCTAGCGGGAGCGGGGGAGCAGTACTTC,CASSLPGLAGAGEQYF
TRBJ1-1,TRBD1,TRBV9,-,TGTGCCAGCAGCCCTCGGACAGGGGAGAACACTGAAGCTTTCTTT,CASSPRTGENTEAFF
TRBJ1-1,TRBD1,TRBV29-1,-,TGCAGCGCCACCCCGGGACAGGAGAACACTGAAGCTTTCTTT,CSATPGQENTEAFF
TRBJ1-5,-,TRBV5-1,-,TGCGCCAGCAGCTTGGCGGGAAGTAGCAATCAGCCCCAGCATTTT,CASSLAGSSNQPQHF
TRBJ2-1,TRBD1,TRBV6-6,-,TGTGCCAGCAGTTACGAGGACAGGGCCTACAATGAGCAGTTCTTC,CASSYEDRAYNEQFF
TRBJ2-4,-,TRBV4-1,-,TGCGCCAGCAGCCAAAGTTTAGCTCGGCAGGGGCAAAACATTCAGTACTTC,CASSQSLARQGQNIQYF
TRBJ2-7,-,TRBV19,once,TGTGCCAGTAGTCGGGACATCTTCTCCTACGAGCAGTACTTC,CASSRDIFSYEQYF
TRBJ1-1,-,TRBV27,-,TGTGCCAGCAGTTCTACAGGGCCACTTCTCATGAACACTGAAGCTTTCTTT,CASSSTGPLLMNTEAFF
TRBJ2-7,TRBD1,TRBV7-2,-,TGTGCCAGCAGCCTAGGACAGGGCGGCTACGAGCAGTACTTC,CASSLGQGGYEQYF
TRBJ1-1,-,TRBV4-3,-,TGCGCCAGCAGCCAAGGGACGTTCATGTTCTCGCGGGCTGAAGCTTTCTTT,CASSQGTFMFSRAEAFF
TRBJ1-1,-,TRBV4-1,-,TGCGCCAGCAGCCAAGAACCCAAGAACACTGAAGCTTTCTTT,CASSQEPKNTEAFF
TRBJ1-5,-,TRBV6-6,few,TGTGCCAGCAGTTACTCAGGTGCTCAGCCCCAGCATTTT,CASSYSGAQPQHF
TRBJ2-2,-,TRBV9,-,TGTGCCAGCAGCGTAATCCCGGGCAACACCGGGGAGCTGTTTTTT,CASSVIPGNTGELFF
TRBJ1-5,-,TRBV5-1,-,TGCGCCAGCAGCTTGGGAGTAGATAGCAATCAGCCCCAGCATTTT,CASSLGVDSNQPQHF
TRBJ2-7,-,TRBV2,-,TGTGCCAGCGGGTGGTACTCCTACGAGCAGTACTTC,CASGWYSYEQYF
TRBJ2-2,-,TRBV4-1,-,TGCGCCAGCAGCCAAGACCCGCCCCTAGGGCTTGGATCCGGGGAGCTGTTTTTT,CASSQDPPLGLGSGELFF
TRBJ2-7,-,TRBV19,-,TGTGCCAGTAGTATAGACTACATGGACTACGAGCAGTACTTC,CASSIDYMDYEQYF
TRBJ1-3,TRBD1,TRBV4-1,-,TGCGCCAGCAGCCTACAGGGGCGCTCTGGAAACACCATATATTTT,CASSLQGRSGNTIYF
TRBJ1-4,-,TRBV27,-,TGTGCCAGCAGTTTAGGCACCGTTTGGGGTGGAGCCACAACTAATGAAAAACTGTTTTTT,CASSLGTVWGGATTNEKLFF
TRBJ1-3,-,TRBV29-1,-,TGCAGCGCTCGTATCTCTGGAAACACCATATATTTT,CSARISGNTIYF
TRBJ1-2,-,TRBV4-3,few,TGCGCCAGCAGCCCCGGGCCCTCCAACTATGGCTACACCTTC,CASSPGPSNYGYTF
TRBJ1-1,TRBD1,TRBV9,-,TGTGCCAGCAGCCAAGGGGGCTCTGAAGCTTTCTTT,CASSQGGSEAFF